This T cell receptor (beta chain) was found in a study of blood T cell repertoires in COVID-19. Germline assignment: CDR1 KGHSH and CDR2 LQKENI. CDR3 length: 13 residues. Trimming cost V 3 bases and J 6 bases, with 10 bases left between them. Clones were read by immunoSEQ multiplex PCR, and TCRdb kept only the in-frame ones, dropping some. The table includes 250,000 to 300,000 clones, approximately 86% detected once. Input material: peripheral blood. V usage is TRBV18 and J usage is TRBJ2-3; D is possibly TRBD1 (5 bases). The sequence was obtained from an older woman with COVID-19, enrolled during active disease. The CDR3 spells CASSPQGKDTQYF. CDR3 DNA: TGTGCCAGCTCACCGCAGGGTAAGGATACGCAGTATTTT.